A single sample is the source of the 5 T cell receptor beta chains below, sequenced in a study of cytomegalovirus exposure and HLA in healthy donors. The PCR contained 60 Vbeta and 13 Jbeta primers. Measured with immunoSEQ multiplex PCR; TCRdb has only the in-frame clones, and not every one. The repertoire consists of roughly 230,000 clones, with about 77% occurring once and the leading ten covering approximately 0.49%. Source material: PBMCs. These receptors all come from a boy between 5 and 17 years old in good health and CMV-seronegative.

This clone was observed a handful of times. This chain joins TRBV5-1 and TRBJ2-7; the D gene is possibly TRBD2 (5 bases). Trimming removed 4 bases at V and 0 bases at J, with 17 bases between. This CDR3 is built from 16 residues. The germline CDR1 and CDR2 sequences are SGHRS and YFSETQ. The CDR3 region is CASSPSTGFASYEQYF. The CDR3 DNA follows: TGCGCCAGCAGCCCGAGTACGGGGTTCGCCTCCTACGAGCAGTACTTC.

The gene calls are TRBV6-5 and TRBJ2-7; TRBD1 agrees at 10 bases. The CDR3 has 14 residues. The V gene's germline CDR1 is MNHEY and CDR2 SVGAGI. V gave up 6 bases and J gave up 4 bases; unmatched junction bases: 6. The CDR3: CASRKDRGRYEQYF. The CDR3 DNA reads TGTGCCAGCAGAAAAGACAGGGGGCGTTACGAGCAGTACTTC.

The chain uses TRBV27 and TRBJ2-5; no clear D gene. Germline CDR1 MNHEY, CDR2 SMNVEV (reference sequence). This CDR3 contains 12 residues. V was clipped by 3 bases and J by 5 bases, with 7 bases between them. Here the CDR3 DNA reads TGTGCCAGCAGTTTTTTTGGCGAGACCCAGTACTTC. Encoded protein: CASSFFGETQYF.

The genes are TRBV19 and TRBJ1-2, with D unresolved. Trimming removed 7 bases from V and 3 bases from J, with 12 bases in between. From germline, CDR1 is LNHDA and CDR2 SQIVND (reference sequence). The CDR3 spans 13 residues. This CDR3 is CASTPGSDYGYTF. In nucleotides, the CDR3 is TGTGCCAGTACCCCGGGTTCCGACTATGGCTACACCTTC.

The rearrangement uses TRBV19 and TRBJ1-2; 10 nucleotides align to TRBD1. Germline lookup yields CDR1 LNHDA and CDR2 SQIVND (reference sequence). Trimming took 10 bases from V and 7 from J; bases not matched to a gene: 9. This CDR3 spans 13 amino acids. The CDR3 bases are TGTGCCACGACAGGGGGCGCTTACGGTGGCTACACCTTC. Protein sequence: CATTGGAYGGYTF.